This TCR beta chain was sequenced for a study of response to subunit inactivated influenza vaccine. A single record per CDR3 protein comes from TCRdb applying MiXCR to the RT-PCR reads. The sample contains about 800,000 distinct CDR3 sequences, 21% of which appear only once. Study-wide findings and caveats: The authors suggested that every seasonal influenza vaccination recruits few new T cells.

Between the trimmed V and J ends, which lost 4 bases and 0 bases, there was a span of 9 bases. This CDR3 is built from 14 residues. CDR1 is DFQATT, CDR2 SNEGSKA, per germline (reference sequence). Turning to this clonotype: The target antigen is unknown.

The sequence came from a man aged 50-59 years who received an inactivated influenza vaccine. This chain joins TRBV20-1 and TRBJ1-4, with D hard to call. The sequenced sample was PBMCs from blood, obtained around 5 days after vaccination. Here the CDR3 DNA reads TGCAGTGCTATTGGGCCCTCAACTAATGAAAAACTGTTTTTT. The encoded protein is CSAIGPSTNEKLFF.